Listed below are T cell receptor beta chains from one sample, sequenced in a study of Ad26.COV2.S vaccination and SARS-CoV-2 variants. Produced via immunoSEQ multiplex PCR; TCRdb's table is partial and in-frame only. The table lists about 430,000 clones, roughly 90% of them singletons. The sample here was peripheral blood, taken in a trial of Ad26.COV2.S vaccine versus placebo. The source is a person aged 18 to 59 who received the Ad26.COV2.S COVID-19 vaccine or a placebo. CDR3s include the opening cysteine and the closing phenylalanine or tryptophan. Each record gives: V gene, J gene, D gene, clone size, CDR3 protein, CDR3 DNA. D genes are given only for firm matches. Some rows have no size entry. The others give once, few or many, or a class for an expanded clone.

v_call: TRBV9; j_call: TRBJ2-2; d_call: TRBD2; clone_size: -; cdr3_aa: CASSVNVAGYTGELFF; cdr3_nt: TGTGCCAGCAGCGTAAACGTAGCGGGATACACCGGGGAGCTGTTTTTT
v_call: TRBV5-1; j_call: TRBJ1-3; d_call: -; clone_size: -; cdr3_aa: CASSLEPSGNTIYF; cdr3_nt: TGCGCCAGCAGCTTGGAACCCTCTGGAAACACCATATATTTT
v_call: TRBV30; j_call: TRBJ1-1; d_call: TRBD1; clone_size: -; cdr3_aa: CAWSPYQGARGTEAFF; cdr3_nt: TGTGCCTGGAGTCCGTACCAGGGGGCACGGGGCACTGAAGCTTTCTTT
v_call: TRBV30; j_call: TRBJ2-3; d_call: -; clone_size: -; cdr3_aa: CAWSVRGVSGTTDTQYF; cdr3_nt: TGTGCCTGGAGTGTACGTGGAGTCAGCGGTACCACAGATACGCAGTATTTT
v_call: TRBV9; j_call: TRBJ2-3; d_call: -; clone_size: -; cdr3_aa: CASSVADGDTQYF; cdr3_nt: TGTGCCAGCAGCGTAGCAGACGGAGATACGCAGTATTTT
v_call: TRBV6-2/TRBV6-3; j_call: TRBJ1-1; d_call: -; clone_size: -; cdr3_aa: CASSYRGDGTEAFF; cdr3_nt: TGTGCCAGCAGTTATCGCGGGGATGGGACTGAAGCTTTCTTT
v_call: TRBV4-1; j_call: TRBJ2-7; d_call: -; clone_size: -; cdr3_aa: CASSQERRKGLSGEQYF; cdr3_nt: TGCGCCAGCAGCCAAGAGCGGCGAAAGGGGCTTAGTGGCGAGCAGTACTTC
v_call: TRBV7-8; j_call: TRBJ1-6; d_call: -; clone_size: -; cdr3_aa: CASRLPVGGSPLHF; cdr3_nt: TGTGCCAGCCGACTTCCAGTGGGAGGTTCACCCCTCCACTTT
v_call: TRBV5-8; j_call: TRBJ2-3; d_call: TRBD2; clone_size: -; cdr3_aa: CAIPPSGRVDTQYF; cdr3_nt: TGTGCCATCCCCCCCAGCGGGAGAGTAGATACGCAGTATTTT
v_call: TRBV10-2; j_call: TRBJ1-6; d_call: -; clone_size: -; cdr3_aa: CASAQGPNNSPLHF; cdr3_nt: TGCGCCAGTGCACAGGGCCCCAATAATTCACCCCTCCACTTT
v_call: TRBV7-2; j_call: TRBJ1-1; d_call: -; clone_size: -; cdr3_aa: CASSFGFTEAFF; cdr3_nt: TGTGCCAGCAGCTTTGGGTTCACTGAAGCTTTCTTT
v_call: TRBV15; j_call: TRBJ2-7; d_call: -; clone_size: -; cdr3_aa: CATSRTDGGYEQYF; cdr3_nt: TGTGCCACCAGCAGAACGGACGGAGGCTACGAGCAGTACTTC
v_call: TRBV29-1; j_call: TRBJ2-1; d_call: TRBD1; clone_size: -; cdr3_aa: CSLQGGSISSYNEQFF; cdr3_nt: TGCAGCCTACAGGGGGGCAGTATTAGCTCCTACAATGAGCAGTTCTTC
v_call: TRBV6-6; j_call: TRBJ1-5; d_call: -; clone_size: -; cdr3_aa: CASSHLKTEWSNQPQHF; cdr3_nt: TGTGCCAGCAGTCACCTCAAGACTGAGTGGAGCAATCAGCCCCAGCATTTT
v_call: TRBV9; j_call: TRBJ2-7; d_call: TRBD2; clone_size: -; cdr3_aa: CASSEPGLAGPYEQYF; cdr3_nt: TGTGCCAGCAGCGAACCGGGACTAGCGGGACCCTACGAGCAGTACTTC
v_call: TRBV24-1; j_call: TRBJ2-2; d_call: -; clone_size: -; cdr3_aa: CATSEGQGGTGELFF; cdr3_nt: TGTGCCACCAGTGAAGGTCAGGGAGGTACCGGGGAGCTGTTTTTT
v_call: TRBV13; j_call: TRBJ2-7; d_call: -; clone_size: -; cdr3_aa: CASSFLDRAYEQYF; cdr3_nt: TGTGCCAGCAGCTTTCTGGACAGAGCCTACGAGCAGTACTTC
v_call: TRBV9; j_call: TRBJ2-2; d_call: TRBD2; clone_size: -; cdr3_aa: CASSRLAGPYTGELFF; cdr3_nt: TGTGCCAGCAGCAGATTAGCGGGCCCATACACCGGGGAGCTGTTTTTT
v_call: TRBV7-2; j_call: TRBJ2-1; d_call: -; clone_size: -; cdr3_aa: CASSLLDEQFF; cdr3_nt: TGTGCCAGCAGCTTATTAGATGAGCAGTTCTTC
v_call: TRBV5-1; j_call: TRBJ2-7; d_call: TRBD1; clone_size: -; cdr3_aa: CASSRIPGQGYEQYF; cdr3_nt: TGCGCCAGCAGCAGGATACCGGGACAGGGGTACGAGCAGTACTTC
v_call: TRBV19; j_call: TRBJ2-3; d_call: -; clone_size: -; cdr3_aa: CASSITSGGADTQYF; cdr3_nt: TGTGCCAGTAGTATAACATCAGGTGGGGCAGATACGCAGTATTTT
v_call: TRBV6-2/TRBV6-3; j_call: TRBJ2-7; d_call: -; clone_size: -; cdr3_aa: CASSYSRQATYEQYF; cdr3_nt: TGTGCCAGCAGTTACTCCAGACAGGCGACCTACGAGCAGTACTTC
v_call: TRBV7-9; j_call: TRBJ2-1; d_call: -; clone_size: -; cdr3_aa: CASSESRVGEQFF; cdr3_nt: TGTGCCAGCAGCGAATCTAGGGTTGGTGAGCAGTTCTTC
v_call: TRBV9; j_call: TRBJ2-3; d_call: -; clone_size: -; cdr3_aa: CASSWTTTDTQYF; cdr3_nt: TGTGCCAGCAGTTGGACTACCACAGATACGCAGTATTTT
v_call: TRBV30; j_call: TRBJ1-2; d_call: -; clone_size: -; cdr3_aa: CAWSVWAQYGYTF; cdr3_nt: TGTGCCTGGAGTGTATGGGCACAATATGGCTACACCTTC
v_call: TRBV9; j_call: TRBJ1-3; d_call: -; clone_size: -; cdr3_aa: CASSGLPYSGNTIYF; cdr3_nt: TGTGCCAGCAGCGGCCTACCTTACTCTGGAAACACCATATATTTT
v_call: TRBV25-1; j_call: TRBJ2-5; d_call: -; clone_size: -; cdr3_aa: CASSGGADGYQETQYF; cdr3_nt: TGTGCCAGCAGTGGAGGGGCAGACGGGTACCAAGAGACCCAGTACTTC
v_call: TRBV6-5; j_call: TRBJ2-7; d_call: -; clone_size: once; cdr3_aa: CASSYSNLGSYEQYF; cdr3_nt: TGTGCCAGCAGTTACTCGAATCTTGGATCCTACGAGCAGTACTTC
v_call: TRBV18; j_call: TRBJ2-2; d_call: TRBD2; clone_size: -; cdr3_aa: CASSYLLAGESGELFF; cdr3_nt: TGTGCCAGCTCATACCTACTAGCGGGAGAATCTGGGGAGCTGTTTTTT
v_call: TRBV2; j_call: TRBJ1-5; d_call: TRBD1; clone_size: -; cdr3_aa: CASRVDRAGNQPQHF; cdr3_nt: TGTGCCAGCAGAGTCGACAGGGCGGGAAATCAGCCCCAGCATTTT
v_call: TRBV7-9; j_call: TRBJ2-7; d_call: -; clone_size: few; cdr3_aa: CASSFCRQTPCRAYEQYF; cdr3_nt: TGTGCCAGCAGCTTCTGTAGGCAGACCCCATGTAGAGCCTACGAGCAGTACTTC
v_call: TRBV3-1/TRBV3-2; j_call: TRBJ2-7; d_call: TRBD2; clone_size: -; cdr3_aa: CASSQDLNGRSGAYEQYF; cdr3_nt: TGTGCCAGCAGCCAAGATTTGAACGGGAGGTCCGGGGCCTACGAGCAGTACTTC
v_call: TRBV27; j_call: TRBJ2-2; d_call: -; clone_size: -; cdr3_aa: CASSFDAGLNTGELFF; cdr3_nt: TGTGCCAGCAGTTTCGATGCGGGGCTGAACACCGGGGAGCTGTTTTTT
v_call: TRBV30; j_call: TRBJ2-2; d_call: -; clone_size: -; cdr3_aa: CAWSILDTGELFF; cdr3_nt: TGTGCCTGGAGTATTCTAGACACCGGGGAGCTGTTTTTT
v_call: TRBV11-1; j_call: TRBJ2-7; d_call: TRBD2; clone_size: once; cdr3_aa: CASSLTSSGAPQQYF; cdr3_nt: TGTGCCAGCAGCTTAACCTCTAGCGGGGCACCTCAGCAGTACTTC
v_call: TRBV9; j_call: TRBJ2-3; d_call: -; clone_size: -; cdr3_aa: CASSVVKGTSDTQYF; cdr3_nt: TGTGCCAGCAGCGTAGTGAAGGGTACCTCAGATACGCAGTATTTT
v_call: TRBV18; j_call: TRBJ2-5; d_call: -; clone_size: once; cdr3_aa: CASSLYQKTQYF; cdr3_nt: TGTGCCAGCTCACTATATCAGAAGACCCAGTACTTC
v_call: TRBV18; j_call: TRBJ2-2; d_call: TRBD2; clone_size: -; cdr3_aa: CASSPAGGGPGTGELFF; cdr3_nt: TGTGCCAGCTCACCGGCCGGCGGGGGGCCCGGCACCGGGGAGCTGTTTTTT
v_call: TRBV28; j_call: TRBJ2-1; d_call: TRBD2; clone_size: -; cdr3_aa: CASGLALENNEQFF; cdr3_nt: TGTGCCAGTGGACTAGCGTTAGAGAACAATGAGCAGTTCTTC
v_call: TRBV29-1; j_call: TRBJ1-2; d_call: -; clone_size: few; cdr3_aa: CSVSSGTVYGYTF; cdr3_nt: TGCAGCGTTTCCTCCGGGACGGTCTATGGCTACACCTTC
v_call: TRBV6-5; j_call: TRBJ2-1; d_call: -; clone_size: -; cdr3_aa: CASSFGEYNEQFF; cdr3_nt: TGTGCCAGCAGTTTTGGGGAGTACAATGAGCAGTTCTTC
v_call: TRBV24-1; j_call: TRBJ2-3; d_call: TRBD2; clone_size: -; cdr3_aa: CATSGTSGSPTDTQYF; cdr3_nt: TGTGCCACCAGTGGAACTAGCGGGAGTCCCACAGATACGCAGTATTTT
v_call: TRBV6-2/TRBV6-3; j_call: TRBJ1-5; d_call: TRBD1; clone_size: few; cdr3_aa: CASSYQEGQPNQPQHF; cdr3_nt: TGTGCCAGCAGTTACCAAGAGGGACAGCCAAATCAGCCCCAGCATTTT
v_call: TRBV28; j_call: TRBJ1-5; d_call: -; clone_size: -; cdr3_aa: CASRPGQVNQPQHF; cdr3_nt: TGTGCCAGCAGACCGGGACAAGTCAATCAGCCCCAGCATTTT
v_call: TRBV5-4; j_call: TRBJ2-3; d_call: TRBD2; clone_size: -; cdr3_aa: CASSLGLAAPPTDTQYF; cdr3_nt: TGTGCCAGCAGTTTGGGACTAGCGGCACCACCCACAGATACGCAGTATTTT
v_call: TRBV6-2/TRBV6-3; j_call: TRBJ1-6; d_call: TRBD1; clone_size: -; cdr3_aa: CASSRGQGNSPLHF; cdr3_nt: TGTGCCAGCAGCCGGGGACAGGGGAATTCACCCCTCCACTTT
v_call: TRBV7-3; j_call: TRBJ2-1; d_call: -; clone_size: -; cdr3_aa: CASSLLGGRLASYNEQFF; cdr3_nt: TGTGCCAGCAGCCTCTTGGGGGGGCGGCTAGCCTCCTACAATGAGCAGTTCTTC
v_call: TRBV30; j_call: TRBJ1-6; d_call: -; clone_size: -; cdr3_aa: CAWTRNSPLHF; cdr3_nt: TGTGCCTGGACTAGGAACTCACCCCTCCACTTT
v_call: TRBV7-9; j_call: TRBJ1-1; d_call: -; clone_size: -; cdr3_aa: CASSTNTEAFF; cdr3_nt: TGTGCCAGCAGTACTAACACTGAAGCTTTCTTT
v_call: TRBV6-6; j_call: TRBJ1-1; d_call: -; clone_size: few; cdr3_aa: CASSYSAAVMNTEAFF; cdr3_nt: TGTGCCAGCAGTTATTCTGCGGCAGTTATGAACACTGAAGCTTTCTTT
v_call: TRBV7-2; j_call: TRBJ1-5; d_call: -; clone_size: -; cdr3_aa: CASSLVGASNQPQHF; cdr3_nt: TGTGCCAGCAGCTTAGTTGGGGCGTCCAATCAGCCCCAGCATTTT